Presented here are 15 T cell receptor beta chains from one specimen sequenced in a study of T cell clones after liver transplantation. Assay used: immunoSEQ multiplex PCR; TCRdb lists only in-frame clones, some missing. This sample has about 53,000 clones; approximately 84% occur once, and the top ten carry about 8.1%. Sequencing was performed on CD4+ T cells from blood, taken before liver transplant. The receptors were sampled from a human donor who received a liver transplant.

The chain uses TRBV19 and TRBJ2-7; D unclear. V was pared by 1 base and J by 3 bases, with 7 bases between. CDR3 length equals 13 residues. Germline CDR1 is LNHDA and CDR2 is SQIVND (reference sequence). CDR3 in amino acids: CASSIGLIYEQYF. As DNA, the CDR3 is TGTGCCAGTAGTATAGGACTCATCTACGAGCAGTACTTC.

This chain uses TRBV7-9 with TRBJ2-7, with D uncertain. Germline values: CDR1 SEHNR, CDR2 FQNEAQ (reference sequence). V dropped 0 bases and J dropped 7 bases, with 10 bases sitting between them. The CDR3 totals 13 residues. DNA for the CDR3: TGTGCCAGCAGCTTAGCGATCTCCCTGGAGCAGTACTTC. This translates into CASSLAISLEQYF. Full variable domain (outside the CDR3, taken from reference TRBV7-9 and TRBJ2-7): DTGVSQNPRHKITKRGQNVTFRCDPISEHNRLYWYRQTLGQGPEFLTYFQNEAQLEKSRLLSDRFSAERPKGSFSTLEIQRTEQGDSAMYLCASSLAISLEQYFGPGTRLTVT.

This clone was found once. This chain joins TRBV20-1 and TRBJ2-1, with D unresolved. The germline V gene encodes CDR1 DFQATT and CDR2 SNEGSKA (reference sequence). The CDR3 extends over 11 amino acids. The V and J ends lost 6 bases and 8 bases respectively, with 11 bases between them. Here the CDR3 DNA reads TGCAGTGCGATGTATTGGGATGAGCAGTTCTTC. This translates into CSAMYWDEQFF.

The chain combines TRBV4-2 with TRBJ1-3; D is ambiguous. The germline V and J ends were trimmed by 0 bases and 0 bases, with 12 bases remaining between them. The CDR3 runs to 17 residues. Germline loops: CDR1 LGHNA, CDR2 YNFKEQ. The CDR3 coding sequence is TGTGCCAGCAGCCAAGATTTCGCGGCAGACTCTGGAAACACCATATATTTT. It translates to CASSQDFAADSGNTIYF.

The chain combines TRBV27 with TRBJ1-1; no firm D call. V lost 4 bases, J lost 4 bases, and 10 bases lay in between. Germline assignment: CDR1 MNHEY and CDR2 SMNVEV (reference sequence). The CDR3 covers 13 residues. This CDR3 is CASSSTGRTEAFF. CDR3 nucleotide sequence: TGTGCCAGCAGTTCGACCGGGCGCACTGAAGCTTTCTTT.

The chain joins TRBV7-9 to TRBJ1-2, with TRBD1 matching 12 bases. The junction had 6 bases not matched to a gene; V was cut back by 2 bases and J by 8 bases. The CDR3 covers 15 residues. Looked up from germline, CDR1 is SEHNR and CDR2 is FQNEAQ (reference sequence). The CDR3 is CASSLPGQGAQGYTF. As DNA, the CDR3 is TGTGCCAGCAGCTTACCGGGACAGGGGGCGCAGGGCTACACCTTC.

This sequence joins TRBV19 and TRBJ2-7, with 7 bases aligning to TRBD1. V shed 6 bases, J shed 3 bases, and the junction held 11 bases outside the gene matches. Germline V gene lookup returns CDR1 LNHDA and CDR2 SQIVND (reference sequence). The CDR3 is made up of 15 amino acids. The CDR3 sequence is CASREREGAFYEQYF. The CDR3 bases are TGTGCCAGTAGAGAGAGAGAGGGGGCTTTCTACGAGCAGTACTTC.

The rearrangement joins TRBV7-2 to TRBJ2-2; D gene ambiguous. V was cut by 2 bases and J by 4 bases, with 17 bases left in between. CDR1 is SGHTA, CDR2 FQGNSA, per germline. The length of the CDR3 is 17 residues. CDR3 sequence reads: CASSLPPTGRSTGELFF. DNA of the CDR3: TGTGCCAGCAGCTTACCCCCTACTGGAAGGAGCACCGGGGAGCTGTTTTTT.

The chain is built from TRBV7-2 and TRBJ2-2; D is perhaps TRBD2 (5 bases). The germline V gene encodes CDR1 SGHTA and CDR2 FQGNSA. The CDR3 has 16 amino acids. V lost 5 bases to trimming and J lost 1 base, with 14 bases between them. The CDR3 DNA reads TGTGCCAGCAGCACCTACAAGGGAGTGAACACCGGGGAGCTGTTTTTT. Protein: CASSTYKGVNTGELFF.

The V call is TRBV6-6, the J call TRBJ1-2, with a tentative D call TRBD1 (6 bases). Germline-derived CDR1 and CDR2 are MNHNY and SVGAGI (reference sequence). V dropped 2 bases and J dropped 2 bases, with 15 bases sitting between them. The length of the CDR3 is 16 residues. CDR3 bases: TGTGCCAGCAGTTACACCCGACAGGCTTCGAACTATGGCTACACCTTC. Its translation is CASSYTRQASNYGYTF.

The chain combines TRBV19 with TRBJ1-1; D call uncertain. Germline-derived CDR1 and CDR2 are LNHDA and SQIVND (reference sequence). Trimming removed 6 bases at V and 6 bases at J, with 8 bases between. The CDR3 totals 11 residues. The CDR3 spells CASRIRAEAFF. The CDR3 bases are TGTGCCAGTAGGATCCGGGCTGAAGCTTTCTTT.

The rearrangement links TRBV5-1 to TRBJ1-1; D gene uncertain. Looked up from germline, CDR1 is SGHRS and CDR2 is YFSETQ. The V and J ends lost 0 bases and 4 bases respectively, with 13 bases between them. CDR3 length equals 15 residues. CDR3 nucleotides: TGCGCCAGCAGCTTGGCCGGGTTTCGGGTCACTGAAGCTTTCTTT. Its translation is CASSLAGFRVTEAFF.

V gene TRBV28 combines with J gene TRBJ2-3; possibly TRBD2 for D (5 bases). V shed 3 bases and J shed 5 bases, with 9 bases lying between them. Germline V CDR1 and CDR2: MDHEN, SYDVKM. The CDR3 covers 13 residues. The CDR3 coding sequence is TGTGCCAGCAGTTTTCGGGGTGGAGATACGCAGTATTTT. Residues: CASSFRGGDTQYF. The whole variable domain, remainder taken from reference TRBV28 and TRBJ2-3, is DVKVTQSSRYLVKRTGEKVFLECVQDMDHENMFWYRQDPGLGLRLIYFSYDVKMKEKGDIPEGYSVSREKKERFSLILESASTNQTSMYLCASSFRGGDTQYFGPGTRLTVL.

In regard to this clone: The junction shows a germline mismatch at one end, possibly a read error. The J gene is TRBJ2-5, the V gene TRBV7-7, with a tentative D call TRBD2 (6 bases). The CDR3 is 15 residues long. Germline assignment: CDR1 SSHAT and CDR2 FNYEAQ (reference sequence). CDR3 nucleotide sequence: TGTGCTAGCAGCTTATCGAGCGGGCGTCAAGAGACCCAGTACTTC. This sequence encodes CASSLSSGRQETQYF.

The chain links TRBV28 to TRBJ2-7; unclear D gene. CDR1 is MDHEN, CDR2 SYDVKM, per germline. V lost 2 bases to trimming and J lost 4 bases, with 3 bases between them. This CDR3 has 11 amino acids. CDR3 DNA: TGTGCCAGCAGTTTAGGTTACGAGCAGTACTTC. It codes for CASSLGYEQYF.